A selection of T cell receptor beta chains follows, all from one sample in a study of OX40 agonist ivuxolimab in advanced cancers. The data were produced by immunoSEQ multiplex PCR, yet TCRdb's version contains in-frame clones alone and is incomplete. This sample has 20,000 or so clones; 88% occur once, and the top ten carry around 30%. This material consisted of CD4+ or CD8+ T cells sorted from blood, taken in a trial of the OX40 agonist ivuxolimab. All receptors derive from an adult with an advanced solid tumor such as melanoma, head and neck, liver or kidney cancer. The CDR3 runs from the conserved cysteine through the conserved F or W. Fields, in order: clone size, V gene, J gene, D gene, CDR3 DNA, CDR3 protein. A D gene is named only where the DNA matches it firmly. The size of a clone is reported for some rows only, either as once, few or many, or as a class for expanded clones.

clone_size: -; v_call: TRBV6-6; j_call: TRBJ1-2; d_call: -; cdr3_nt: TGTGCCAGCAGTTCCACAACAGCTAACTATGGCTACACCTTC; cdr3_aa: CASSSTTANYGYTF
clone_size: -; v_call: TRBV30; j_call: TRBJ2-7; d_call: TRBD2; cdr3_nt: TGTGCCTGGAGTATAACTAGCGGGACCCCACAATCCTACGAGCAGTACTTC; cdr3_aa: CAWSITSGTPQSYEQYF
clone_size: -; v_call: TRBV14; j_call: TRBJ2-5; d_call: TRBD1; cdr3_nt: TGTGCCAGCAGCCAAACGCGGGACAGGGGATTTCAAGAGACCCAGTACTTC; cdr3_aa: CASSQTRDRGFQETQYF
clone_size: -; v_call: TRBV4-1; j_call: TRBJ1-1; d_call: -; cdr3_nt: TGCGCCAGCAGCCAACCCGGACACCTTTATGGTTTCTTT; cdr3_aa: CASSQPGHLYGFF
clone_size: -; v_call: TRBV27; j_call: TRBJ2-5; d_call: -; cdr3_nt: TGTGCCAGCAGTGTGGACCAAGGGGAGACCCAGTACTTC; cdr3_aa: CASSVDQGETQYF
clone_size: -; v_call: TRBV2; j_call: TRBJ1-1; d_call: TRBD1; cdr3_nt: TGTGCCAGCAGCTCCTCTCGGACAGGGCCTAGCACTGAAGCTTTCTTT; cdr3_aa: CASSSSRTGPSTEAFF
clone_size: -; v_call: TRBV6-1; j_call: TRBJ2-7; d_call: TRBD2; cdr3_nt: TGTGCCAGCAGTGTCGAACCAGCGGGAGGGCCTTACGAGCAGTACTTC; cdr3_aa: CASSVEPAGGPYEQYF
clone_size: -; v_call: TRBV27; j_call: TRBJ2-7; d_call: -; cdr3_nt: TGTGCCAGCAGTTTAGGGACTTCCAGCGTTACCTACGAGCAGTACTTC; cdr3_aa: CASSLGTSSVTYEQYF
clone_size: -; v_call: TRBV7-2; j_call: TRBJ1-1; d_call: -; cdr3_nt: TGTGCCAGCAGCTTAGGGGGAGAAGCTTTCTTT; cdr3_aa: CASSLGGEAFF
clone_size: -; v_call: TRBV7-2; j_call: TRBJ2-1; d_call: -; cdr3_nt: TGTGCCAGCAGCTTAGATTCCTACAATGAGCAGTTCTTC; cdr3_aa: CASSLDSYNEQFF
clone_size: -; v_call: TRBV6-6; j_call: TRBJ2-7; d_call: TRBD1; cdr3_nt: TGTGCCAGCAGTTATGGGACAGGCGGTTACGAGCAGTACTTC; cdr3_aa: CASSYGTGGYEQYF
clone_size: medium-sized; v_call: TRBV19; j_call: TRBJ2-1; d_call: -; cdr3_nt: TGTGCCAGTAGTATAGGGAGGAGCTCCTACAATGAGCAGTTCTTC; cdr3_aa: CASSIGRSSYNEQFF
clone_size: -; v_call: TRBV11-2; j_call: TRBJ2-7; d_call: -; cdr3_nt: TGTGCCAGCAGCTTTGGCAGCCACTCCTACGAGCAGTACTTC; cdr3_aa: CASSFGSHSYEQYF
clone_size: -; v_call: TRBV30; j_call: TRBJ2-1; d_call: -; cdr3_nt: TGTGCCTGGAGGGACCAAACGGTGTTCTTC; cdr3_aa: CAWRDQTVFF
clone_size: -; v_call: TRBV2; j_call: TRBJ1-2; d_call: TRBD1; cdr3_nt: TGTGCCAGCAGTGAATGGACAGGGAGGGGCTATGGCTACACCTTC; cdr3_aa: CASSEWTGRGYGYTF
clone_size: once; v_call: TRBV7-9; j_call: TRBJ2-4; d_call: TRBD2; cdr3_nt: TGTGCCAGCAGTCCACGGACTAGCGAGAGCGGAAACATTCAGTACTTC; cdr3_aa: CASSPRTSESGNIQYF
clone_size: -; v_call: TRBV11-3; j_call: TRBJ2-7; d_call: -; cdr3_nt: TGTGCCAGCAGCTTCTTTCCGAAAGCCTACGAGCAGTACTTC; cdr3_aa: CASSFFPKAYEQYF
clone_size: -; v_call: TRBV4-3; j_call: TRBJ2-7; d_call: TRBD1; cdr3_nt: TGCGCCAGCAGCCAAAGGGGGACAGGGGCCTACGAGCAGTACTTC; cdr3_aa: CASSQRGTGAYEQYF
clone_size: -; v_call: TRBV7-9; j_call: TRBJ2-1; d_call: TRBD1; cdr3_nt: TGTGCCAGCAGCCACAAGACAGGGGCCCCCTACAATGAGCAGTTCTTC; cdr3_aa: CASSHKTGAPYNEQFF
clone_size: -; v_call: TRBV12-5; j_call: TRBJ1-5; d_call: TRBD1; cdr3_nt: TGTGCTAGTGAACAGGGGGCCGGCAATCAGCCCCAGCATTTT; cdr3_aa: CASEQGAGNQPQHF
clone_size: -; v_call: TRBV30; j_call: TRBJ2-1; d_call: -; cdr3_nt: TGTGCCTGGGAGGGCCATGAGCAGTTCTTC; cdr3_aa: CAWEGHEQFF
clone_size: -; v_call: TRBV5-6; j_call: TRBJ2-7; d_call: TRBD1; cdr3_nt: TGTGCCAGCAGCACAGGGGGCCTCTCCTACGAGCAGTACTTC; cdr3_aa: CASSTGGLSYEQYF
clone_size: -; v_call: TRBV11-3; j_call: TRBJ1-3; d_call: -; cdr3_nt: TGTGCCAGCAGCTTATATAAAAACACCATATATTTT; cdr3_aa: CASSLYKNTIYF
clone_size: -; v_call: TRBV6-1; j_call: TRBJ2-5; d_call: TRBD1; cdr3_nt: TGTGCCAGCAGTGAAGGACCGGGACAGAGGGGCCAAGAGACCCAGTACTTC; cdr3_aa: CASSEGPGQRGQETQYF
clone_size: few; v_call: TRBV5-6; j_call: TRBJ1-3; d_call: TRBD1; cdr3_nt: TGTGCCAGCAGCGCGGACAGGGATGTGGACACCATATATTTT; cdr3_aa: CASSADRDVDTIYF
clone_size: -; v_call: TRBV21-1; j_call: TRBJ1-2; d_call: -; cdr3_nt: TGTGCCAGCAGCGACCGGGACAGGGTTACAAACTATGGCTACACCTTC; cdr3_aa: CASSDRDRVTNYGYTF
clone_size: few; v_call: TRBV6-5; j_call: TRBJ1-5; d_call: -; cdr3_nt: TGTGCCAGCAGCCTCGGATATAGCAATCAGCCCCAGCATTTT; cdr3_aa: CASSLGYSNQPQHF
clone_size: -; v_call: TRBV30; j_call: TRBJ1-5; d_call: TRBD1; cdr3_nt: TGTGCCTGGGGACAGGGGAACGGTCAGCCCCAGCATTTT; cdr3_aa: CAWGQGNGQPQHF
clone_size: -; v_call: TRBV30; j_call: TRBJ1-1; d_call: -; cdr3_nt: TGTGCCTGGAGTCAACGGGGGGTTTGGGTGAACACTGAAGCTTTCTTT; cdr3_aa: CAWSQRGVWVNTEAFF
clone_size: -; v_call: TRBV6-5; j_call: TRBJ2-1; d_call: -; cdr3_nt: TGTGCCAGCAGTTACTCGGTTTACAATGAGCAGTTCTTC; cdr3_aa: CASSYSVYNEQFF
clone_size: -; v_call: TRBV19; j_call: TRBJ1-2; d_call: TRBD1; cdr3_nt: TGTGCCAGTAGAACAGGGGGCAATGGCTACACCTTC; cdr3_aa: CASRTGGNGYTF
clone_size: -; v_call: TRBV11-2; j_call: TRBJ2-7; d_call: TRBD1; cdr3_nt: TGTGCCAGCAGCTTTTCCGGGACAGGGTATTCGGACGAGCAGTACTTC; cdr3_aa: CASSFSGTGYSDEQYF
clone_size: -; v_call: TRBV7-8; j_call: TRBJ2-5; d_call: TRBD2; cdr3_nt: TGTGCCAGCAGCCGACCGGCGGGAGCCCAAGAGACCCAGTACTTC; cdr3_aa: CASSRPAGAQETQYF
clone_size: -; v_call: TRBV13; j_call: TRBJ2-3; d_call: -; cdr3_nt: TGTGCCAGCAGCCGCATGGGGGATACGCAGTATTTT; cdr3_aa: CASSRMGDTQYF
clone_size: -; v_call: TRBV19; j_call: TRBJ2-1; d_call: TRBD2; cdr3_nt: TGTGCCAGTGGGACTAGCGGGTGGGGATTCGATGAGCAGTTCTTC; cdr3_aa: CASGTSGWGFDEQFF